One sample yielded the 21 T cell receptor beta chains listed below, sequenced in a study of blood T cell repertoires in COVID-19. Repertoires were generated with immunoSEQ multiplex PCR, while TCRdb's copy carries only in-frame clones and drops some. Here the sample spans just under 65,000 clones, roughly 80% being singletons. The sequenced sample consisted of peripheral blood. All receptors come from a human donor in a cohort sampled during active COVID-19.

In DNA, the CDR3 is TGTGCCAGCAGTTTCGCAGGGGCCTACGAGCAGTACTTC. Residues: CASSFAGAYEQYF. The chain joins TRBV27 to TRBJ2-7; D might be TRBD1 (6 bases). CDR1 is MNHEY and CDR2 is SMNVEV in the germline V gene (reference sequence). With 3 bases removed from V and 2 bases from J, the gap between germline ends came to 8 bases. The CDR3 sequence is 13 residues long.

The chain combines TRBV24-1 with TRBJ2-3; 8 positions match TRBD2. V was clipped by 4 bases and J by 1 base; unmatched bases: 15. There are 19 residues in the CDR3. Germline CDR1 is KGHDR and CDR2 is SFDVKD. CDR3 sequence (DNA): TGTGCCACCAGTGACTCCCCCGGGAGGGGGGGCCGGGGCACAGATACGCAGTATTTT. Residues: CATSDSPGRGGRGTDTQYF.

This clone was counted a few times. This chain connects TRBV28 to TRBJ2-1; TRBD1 matches 11 bases. The CDR3 sequence is 16 residues long. Germline V gives CDR1 MDHEN, CDR2 SYDVKM. The V gene end was trimmed by 3 bases and the J gene end by 8 bases; junction bases not matched to a gene: 9. CDR3 nucleotides: TGTGCCAGCAGTTTTCTTGGGACAGGGGGTGGGGATGAGCAGTTCTTC. Its translation is CASSFLGTGGGDEQFF.

This chain joins TRBV2 and TRBJ2-3; 12 bases are a match to TRBD1. J was trimmed by 6 bases and V by 5 bases; bases with no gene match: 12. Germline CDR1 is SNHLY and CDR2 is FYNNEI. The CDR3 is 17 residues long. The CDR3 here is CASSLRLGTGGRDTQYF. CDR3 nucleotides: TGTGCCAGCAGTCTACGACTTGGGACAGGGGGCCGGGATACGCAGTATTTT.

This clone has only a few counts. The chain joins TRBV3-1 (or the pseudogene TRBV3-2) to TRBJ2-7; D might be TRBD2 (5 bases). The CDR3 consists of 14 residues. The germline V and J ends were trimmed by 4 bases and 2 bases, with 12 bases remaining between them. The germline gives CDR1 LGHDT, CDR2 YNNKEL (reference sequence). The CDR3 DNA reads as TGTGCCAGCAGCCCGAGGGTGGGTCCCTACGAGCAGTACTTC. It translates to CASSPRVGPYEQYF.

The J gene is TRBJ2-5, the V gene TRBV5-5; TRBD2 matches 14 bases. V shed 6 bases, J shed 2 bases, and the junction held 12 bases outside the gene matches. The CDR3 totals 18 residues. Germline-derived CDR1 and CDR2 are SGHKS and YYEKEE (reference sequence). The CDR3: CASTRAGTSGGWQETQYF. The DNA for the CDR3 is TGTGCCAGCACCAGAGCCGGGACTAGCGGGGGCTGGCAAGAGACCCAGTACTTC.

The chain is built from TRBV12-5 and TRBJ2-4; TRBD1 matches at 9 bases. Per germline, CDR1 LGHNT and CDR2 FRNRAP. The CDR3 is made up of 19 amino acids. The ends lost 1 base at V and 6 bases at J; junction bases unmatched: 16. The CDR3 DNA reads TGTGCTAGTGGTTTGGAGTATGGTTCGGGACAGGGAGGTGGAAACATTCAGTACTTC. Residues: CASGLEYGSGQGGGNIQYF.

The rearrangement links TRBV2 to TRBJ2-1, with TRBD2 matching over 10 bases. J gave up 13 bases and V 3 bases, and 3 bases lay outside the gene matches. Germline V gene lookup returns CDR1 SNHLY and CDR2 FYNNEI. This CDR3 has 12 residues. The CDR3 DNA sequence: TGTGCCAGCAGTGACGCTAGCGGGGGACAGTTCTTC. Protein: CASSDASGGQFF.

This clone was counted between two and nine times. V gene TRBV19 combines with J gene TRBJ1-5, with D unclear. The V gene lost 5 bases and the J gene lost 2 bases, with 16 bases spanning the gap. Germline CDR1 LNHDA, CDR2 SQIVND (reference sequence). The CDR3 extends over 16 amino acids. The CDR3 protein is CASSLRRESGNQPQHF. CDR3 DNA: TGTGCCAGTAGTCTCAGGAGGGAATCAGGCAATCAGCCCCAGCATTTT.

The chain carries TRBV27 and TRBJ2-1; D may be TRBD2 (6 bases). The CDR3 has 14 residues. Germline V gives CDR1 MNHEY, CDR2 SMNVEV (reference sequence). V lost 3 bases and J lost 4, with 10 bases in between. The CDR3 region is CASSLRGRYNEQFF. CDR3 nucleotide sequence: TGTGCCAGCAGTTTGCGGGGTCGATACAATGAGCAGTTCTTC.

V is TRBV30 and J is TRBJ2-7, with D perhaps TRBD1 (6 bases). Trimming removed 5 bases at V and 4 bases at J, with 9 bases between. This CDR3 spans 11 amino acids. Germline values: CDR1 GTSNPN, CDR2 SVGIG (reference sequence). The CDR3 DNA follows: TGTGCCTGGGACAGGAATTACGAGCAGTACTTC. Translation: CAWDRNYEQYF.

V and J are TRBV2 and TRBJ2-7, with D uncertain. Germline CDR1 SNHLY, CDR2 FYNNEI. The CDR3 totals 13 residues. V was clipped by 4 bases and J by 1 base, with 8 bases between them. The CDR3 bases are TGTGCCAGCAGTGGTGGCCAGTCCTACGAGCAGTACTTC. Amino acid sequence: CASSGGQSYEQYF.

This chain connects TRBV7-2 to TRBJ2-3; TRBD2 matches at 7 bases. J lost 0 bases, V lost 2 bases, and 2 bases had no gene match. CDR1 and CDR2 (germline): SGHTA, FQGNSA. The CDR3 has 15 residues. The CDR3 protein is CASSLSGVSTDTQYF. The DNA for the CDR3 is TGTGCCAGCAGCTTAAGCGGGGTGAGCACAGATACGCAGTATTTT.

The chain recombines TRBV27 with TRBJ2-7; 8 positions agree with TRBD1. V shed 3 bases, J shed 4 bases, and the junction held 8 bases outside the gene matches. The CDR3 has 15 residues. Germline assignment: CDR1 MNHEY and CDR2 SMNVEV (reference sequence). CDR3 region: CASSFRQGIAYEQYF. The CDR3 region has the DNA TGTGCCAGCAGTTTCCGACAGGGGATAGCTTACGAGCAGTACTTC.

The rearrangement links TRBV15 to TRBJ1-6; 7 bases fit TRBD1. Per germline, CDR1 LNHNV and CDR2 YYDKDF (reference sequence). V shed 5 bases and J 5 bases; nucleotides not matched to a gene: 6. The CDR3 spans 15 residues. In nucleotides, the CDR3 is TGTGCCACCAGCCTACGCGACAGGGATAATTCACCCCTCCACTTT. It codes for CATSLRDRDNSPLHF.

V is TRBV20-1 and J is TRBJ2-7; D gene unclear. This CDR3 is 11 amino acids long. Trimming stripped 6 bases from V and 3 bases from J, with 9 bases between. Germline V gene sequence: CDR1 DFQATT, CDR2 SNEGSKA (reference sequence). The CDR3 protein is CSASPLYEQYF. DNA for the CDR3: TGCAGTGCGAGCCCTCTCTACGAGCAGTACTTC.

The V call is TRBV5-1, the J call TRBJ2-2; D remains ambiguous. V lost 1 base to trimming and J lost 0 bases, with 4 bases between them. Germline CDR1 SGHRS, CDR2 YFSETQ. The CDR3 is 14 residues long. The CDR3 loop is CASSLSSNTGELFF. The CDR3 DNA sequence: TGCGCCAGCAGCTTGTCTTCGAACACCGGGGAGCTGTTTTTT.

The chain has TRBV30 and TRBJ2-7; 11 nucleotides align to TRBD2. With V trimmed by 1 base and J by 4 bases, 6 bases remained unmatched. Germline loops: CDR1 GTSNPN, CDR2 SVGIG (reference sequence). The CDR3 covers 15 residues. The CDR3 sequence: CAWSGPGTSGYEQYF. CDR3 in DNA: TGTGCCTGGAGTGGCCCGGGGACTAGCGGTTACGAGCAGTACTTC.

The rearrangement links TRBV15 to TRBJ2-5; D not certain. The CDR3 runs to 14 residues. Between the trimmed V and J ends, which lost 5 bases and 2 bases, there was a span of 12 bases. Germline V gene sequence: CDR1 LNHNV, CDR2 YYDKDF (reference sequence). This chain's CDR3 is CATSFTGWQETQYF. CDR3 bases: TGTGCCACCAGCTTTACCGGGTGGCAAGAGACCCAGTACTTC.

The chain recombines TRBV5-6 with TRBJ1-1, with D hard to call. This CDR3 region has 15 residues. CDR1 and CDR2 from the germline V gene are SGHDT and YYEEEE. The V and J ends lost 1 base and 1 base respectively, with 11 bases between them. This CDR3 reads CASSLWNRRNTEAFF. CDR3 sequence (DNA): TGTGCCAGCAGCTTGTGGAACAGACGGAACACTGAAGCTTTCTTT. Complete variable domain (other parts from reference TRBV5-6 and TRBJ1-1): DAGVTQSPTHLIKTRGQQVTLRCSPKSGHDTVSWYQQALGQGPQFIFQYYEEEERQRGNFPDRFSGHQFPNYSSELNVNALLLGDSALYLCASSLWNRRNTEAFFGQGTRLTVV.

This clone was seen a single time. This rearrangement joins TRBV6-2 or TRBV6-3 to TRBJ2-5, with a possible D match to TRBD1 (5 bases). The germline gives CDR1 MNHEY, CDR2 SVGEGT. The germline V and J ends were trimmed by 2 bases and 13 bases, with 14 bases remaining between them. CDR3 length: 12 amino acids. The DNA of the CDR3 is TGTGCCAGCAGTTACGGGGCCCCCGGTTGGTACTTC. This sequence encodes CASSYGAPGWYF.